This entry concerns a single T cell receptor beta chain. The data stem from a study of siplizumab effects on memory and regulatory T cells. Approximately 100,000 TCR templates per sample were assayed. The protocol was immunoSEQ multiplex PCR, while the TCRdb copy is restricted to in-frame clones and leaves out a portion. The sample lists some 65,000 clones; approximately 89% were seen once. CDR1 MNHNY and CDR2 SVGAGI come from the germline V gene (reference sequence). V shed 0 bases and J shed 1 base, with 10 bases lying between them. This CDR3 is 15 amino acids long. Input material: Tregs sorted from blood. The clonotype originates from a human donor in good health. The rearrangement links TRBV6-6 to TRBJ2-7; a weak D match, TRBD2 (6 bases). CDR3 in DNA: TGTGCCAGCAGTTACTCGACTAGGGGTTCCTACGAGCAGTACTTC. Translation gives CASSYSTRGSYEQYF.